The 2 T cell receptor beta chains below were found in one sample sequenced in a study of early T cells in non-severe SARS-CoV-2 infection. In TCRdb, the 5' RACE reads were re-called with MiXCR into one record per CDR3 protein. The sample lists around 40,000 distinct CDR3 sequences, 11% seen once, with about 9.9% in the top ten. Source material: whole blood. The origin of the receptors is an adult who was a healthcare worker with PCR-confirmed SARS-CoV-2 infection or an uninfected control (not recorded which).

The V and J genes are TRBV10-3 and TRBJ2-3; possible D gene TRBD2, 5 bases. The CDR3 totals 14 residues. Germline V CDR1 and CDR2: ENHRY, SYGVKD. Trimming stripped 5 bases from V and 4 bases from J, with 13 bases between. This CDR3 is CAISLTSWADTQYF. The CDR3 coding sequence is TGTGCCATCAGTCTAACTAGTTGGGCAGATACGCAGTATTTT.

In its sample, this clonotype was seen many times. The V call is TRBV6-5, the J call TRBJ2-7, with D hard to call. This CDR3 has 12 residues. V lost 5 bases to trimming and J lost 6 bases, with 11 bases between them. Germline V gives CDR1 MNHEY, CDR2 SVGAGI. CDR3 in amino acids: CASSPTGLEQYF. The CDR3 DNA reads TGTGCCAGCAGTCCAACCGGGCTCGAGCAGTACTTC.